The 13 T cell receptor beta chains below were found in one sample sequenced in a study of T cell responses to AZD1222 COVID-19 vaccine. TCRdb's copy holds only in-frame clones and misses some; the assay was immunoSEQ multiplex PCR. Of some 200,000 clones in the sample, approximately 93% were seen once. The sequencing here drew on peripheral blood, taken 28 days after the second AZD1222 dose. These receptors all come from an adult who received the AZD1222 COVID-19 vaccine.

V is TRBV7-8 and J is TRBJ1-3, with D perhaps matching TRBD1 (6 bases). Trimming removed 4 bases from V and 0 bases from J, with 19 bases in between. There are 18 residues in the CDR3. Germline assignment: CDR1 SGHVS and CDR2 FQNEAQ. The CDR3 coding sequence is TGTGCCAGCAGCTCGCGACGTACAGGGACCTTCTCTGGAAACACCATATATTTT. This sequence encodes CASSSRRTGTFSGNTIYF.

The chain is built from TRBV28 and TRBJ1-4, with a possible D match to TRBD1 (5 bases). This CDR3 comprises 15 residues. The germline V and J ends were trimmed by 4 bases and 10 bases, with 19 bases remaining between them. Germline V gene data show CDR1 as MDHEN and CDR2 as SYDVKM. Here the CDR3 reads CASSSGRRQIGKLFF. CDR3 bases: TGTGCCAGCAGTTCCGGAAGGCGACAGATTGGAAAACTGTTTTTT.

CDR3 region: CASSEEDSTDTQYF. The CDR3 DNA sequence: TGTGCCAGTAGTGAGGAGGACAGCACAGATACGCAGTATTTT. The chain uses TRBV19 and TRBJ2-3; a weak D match, TRBD2 (5 bases). Germline CDR1 is LNHDA and CDR2 is SQIVND (reference sequence). The CDR3 has 14 residues. The V end was cut by 5 bases, the J end by 0 bases, with 9 bases between.

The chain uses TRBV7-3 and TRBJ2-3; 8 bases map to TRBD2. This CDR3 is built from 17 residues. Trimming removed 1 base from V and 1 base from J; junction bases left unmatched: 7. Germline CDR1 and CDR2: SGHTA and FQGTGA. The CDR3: CASSLNPRGGRTDTQYF. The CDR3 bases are TGTGCCAGCAGCTTAAACCCTCGGGGGGGCCGCACAGATACGCAGTATTTT.

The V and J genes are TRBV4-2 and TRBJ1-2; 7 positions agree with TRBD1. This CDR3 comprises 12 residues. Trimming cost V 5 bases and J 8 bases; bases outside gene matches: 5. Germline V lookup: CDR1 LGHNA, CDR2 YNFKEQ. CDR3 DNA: TGTGCCAGCAGCTCGGGACAGCCGGGCTACACCTTC. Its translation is CASSSGQPGYTF.

CDR3 sequence reads: CASSLRQGAATGGEQFF. In DNA, the CDR3 is TGCGCCAGCAGCTTGCGCCAGGGGGCCGCAACTGGAGGGGAGCAGTTCTTC. This rearrangement joins TRBV5-1 to TRBJ2-1, with 8 bases identical to TRBD1. With 1 base clipped from V and 10 bases from J, the junction kept 16 bases outside the gene matches. The germline V gene encodes CDR1 SGHRS and CDR2 YFSETQ. CDR3 length: 17 amino acids. The full variable domain, rest sourced from reference TRBV5-1 and TRBJ2-1, is KAGVTQTPRYLIKTRGQQVTLSCSPISGHRSVSWYQQTPGQGLQFLFEYFSETQRNKGNFPGRFSGRQFSNSRSEMNVSTLELGDSALYLCASSLRQGAATGGEQFFGPGTRLTVL.

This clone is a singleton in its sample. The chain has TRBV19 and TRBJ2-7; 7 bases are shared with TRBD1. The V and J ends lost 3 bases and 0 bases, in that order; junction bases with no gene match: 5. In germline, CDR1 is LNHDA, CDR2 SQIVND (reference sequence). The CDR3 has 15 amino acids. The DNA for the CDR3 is TGTGCCAGTAGTATTCGTGGGACAGTCTCCTACGAGCAGTACTTC. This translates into CASSIRGTVSYEQYF.

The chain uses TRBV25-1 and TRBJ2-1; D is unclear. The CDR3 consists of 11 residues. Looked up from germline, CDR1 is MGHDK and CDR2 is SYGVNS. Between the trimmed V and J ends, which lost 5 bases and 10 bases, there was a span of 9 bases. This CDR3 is CASSNLDEQFF. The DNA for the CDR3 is TGTGCCAGCAGTAACCTAGACGAGCAGTTCTTC.

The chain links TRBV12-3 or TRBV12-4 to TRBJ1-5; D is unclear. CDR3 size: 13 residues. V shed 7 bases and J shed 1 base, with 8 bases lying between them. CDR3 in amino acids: CASKGQSNQPQHF. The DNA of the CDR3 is TGTGCCAGCAAAGGGCAGAGCAATCAGCCCCAGCATTTT.

The CDR3 here is CATSKLTGTGGDTQYF. The CDR3 nucleotides are TGTGCCACCAGCAAATTAACCGGGACAGGGGGGGATACGCAGTATTTT. The chain links TRBV15 to TRBJ2-3, with TRBD1 matching over 11 bases. Germline CDR1 and CDR2: LNHNV and YYDKDF (reference sequence). This CDR3 contains 16 residues. V trimming: 4 bases; J trimming: 6 bases; junction bases outside the gene matches: 9.

CDR3 DNA sequence: TGTGCCAGCTCACGGGACAGAGATATGAACACTGAAGCTTTCTTT. It is translated as CASSRDRDMNTEAFF. This rearrangement joins TRBV18 to TRBJ1-1; 7 bases are shared with TRBD1. CDR1 and CDR2 from the germline V gene are KGHSH and LQKENI. The CDR3 sequence is 15 residues long. J gave up 0 bases and V 4 bases, and 5 bases lay outside the gene matches.

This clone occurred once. The CDR3 DNA follows: TGTGCCAGTAGTAAAACCGGGACAGGGGGCTATGGCTACACCTTC. Translated: CASSKTGTGGYGYTF. The chain couples TRBV19 to TRBJ1-2; 11 bases map to TRBD1. Unmatched junction bases numbered 5, after V lost 4 bases and J lost 4 bases. The CDR3 is 15 amino acids. CDR1 is LNHDA and CDR2 is SQIVND in the germline V gene (reference sequence).

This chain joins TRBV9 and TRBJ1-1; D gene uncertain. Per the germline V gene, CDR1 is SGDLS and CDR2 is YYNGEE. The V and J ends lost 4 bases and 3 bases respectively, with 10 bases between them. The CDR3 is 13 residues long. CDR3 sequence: CASSTQGYTEAFF. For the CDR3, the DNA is TGTGCCAGCAGCACCCAAGGGTACACTGAAGCTTTCTTT.